The 26 T cell receptor beta chains in this list originate from one sample, sequenced in a study of CD8 T cells in ankylosing spondylitis. One entry per CDR3 protein, called by TCRdb with MiXCR from the 5' RACE reads. This sample has 200,000 to 250,000 distinct CDR3 sequences, with roughly 24% found just once. What was sequenced was blood, either unsorted or a sorted T cell fraction (not recorded which). Every receptor here comes from a male donor with ankylosing spondylitis or in good health (not recorded which).

This clonotype was counted at least ten times. The V gene is TRBV6-1, the J gene TRBJ2-2, with D perhaps matching TRBD2 (6 bases). CDR3 length equals 14 residues. V was clipped by 7 bases and J by 4 bases, with 13 bases between them. CDR1 is MNHNS, CDR2 SASEGT, per germline. DNA for the CDR3: TGTGCCAGCAAACGGCTGGAGGGCACCGGGGAGCTGTTTTTT. Amino acid sequence: CASKRLEGTGELFF.

This clonotype was counted once. The V and J genes are TRBV5-6 and TRBJ2-1; D is ambiguous. The CDR3 runs to 14 residues. The germline gives CDR1 SGHDT, CDR2 YYEEEE. Trimming removed 7 bases from V and 7 bases from J, with 18 bases in between. CDR3 nucleotides: TGTGCCAGCGGCCGCGTGGACGGCGCAAATGAGCAGTTCTTC. As protein: CASGRVDGANEQFF.

The V call is TRBV12-3 or TRBV12-4, the J call TRBJ2-2, with D perhaps matching TRBD1 (5 bases). The CDR3 is made up of 18 amino acids. Deletions cut 11 bases from V and 3 bases from J, with 28 bases between. The CDR3 DNA is TGTGCCTTCAGTTTGTTGGGGCGGCAAAACTCCTACACCGGGGAGCTGTTTTTT. Translation: CAFSLLGRQNSYTGELFF.

The gene calls are TRBV7-3 and TRBJ2-2; 7 positions agree with TRBD1. This CDR3 is built from 14 residues. V shed 7 bases, J shed 3 bases, and the junction held 5 bases outside the gene matches. Germline lookup yields CDR1 SGHTA and CDR2 FQGTGA. CDR3 nucleotides: TGTGCCAGCAAAGGGACAGTATACACCGGGGAGCTGTTTTTT. Its protein product is CASKGTVYTGELFF.

The chain has TRBV29-1 and TRBJ2-5, with 7 bases fitting TRBD1. CDR3 length: 15 residues. In germline, CDR1 is SQVTM, CDR2 ANQGSEA. Trimming removed 6 bases from V and 5 bases from J; junction bases left unmatched: 15. CDR3: CSVVPEQGSMETQYF. The CDR3 coding sequence is TGCAGCGTCGTCCCCGAACAGGGGTCTATGGAGACCCAGTACTTC.

This rearrangement joins TRBV29-1 to TRBJ2-5; D is ambiguous. This CDR3 spans 13 amino acids. Germline V gene lookup returns CDR1 SQVTM and CDR2 ANQGSEA. Trimming left V 2 bases short and J 1 base short, with 8 bases between. The CDR3 coding sequence is TGCAGCGTTGAAAGATGGGGCCAAGAGACCCAGTACTTC. Its protein product is CSVERWGQETQYF. Combining the CDR3 with reference TRBV29-1 and TRBJ2-5 gives the whole variable domain SAVISQKPSRDICQRGTSLTIQCQVDSQVTMMFWYRQQPGQSLTLIATANQGSEATYESGFVIDKFPISRPNLTFSTLTVSNMSPEDSSIYLCSVERWGQETQYFGPGTRLLVL.

V usage is TRBV12-3 or TRBV12-4 and J usage is TRBJ2-1; D assignment may be TRBD1 or TRBD2 (5 bases each). Trimming removed 6 bases from V and 9 bases from J, with 18 bases in between. The CDR3 is 14 residues long. CDR3 sequence (DNA): TGTGCCAGCAGCCCTGGGACGAGATCGGGTGAGCAGTTCTTC. Its translation: CASSPGTRSGEQFF.

This chain joins TRBV7-2 and TRBJ1-6; D might be TRBD1 (6 bases). The CDR3 extends over 16 amino acids. V was pared by 5 bases and J by 6 bases, with 17 bases between. CDR1 SGHTA and CDR2 FQGNSA come from the germline V gene. CDR3 nucleotides: TGTGCCAGCAGCGAAAAAACACAGGGAGGTAATTCACCCCTCCACTTT. This translates into CASSEKTQGGNSPLHF.

The table lists this clonotype with a few counts. This chain links TRBV12-3 or TRBV12-4 with TRBJ1-2, with 10 bases aligning to TRBD1. With V trimmed by 4 bases and J by 9 bases, 5 bases remained unmatched. CDR3 size: 13 residues. DNA for the CDR3: TGTGCCAGCAGTTCCGGGACAGGGGAAAGCTACACCTTC. Translation gives CASSSGTGESYTF.

The V call is TRBV20-1, the J call TRBJ2-1; weak D call: TRBD2 (6 bases). The V end lost 0 bases, the J end lost 5 bases, and 14 bases lay between the germline ends. The CDR3 is 15 residues long. The germline V gene has CDR1 DFQATT and CDR2 SNEGSKA (reference sequence). This chain's CDR3 is CSARDFRDFNNEQFF. The DNA of the CDR3 is TGCAGTGCTAGAGATTTTCGGGACTTCAACAATGAGCAGTTCTTC.

In its sample, this clonotype was seen many times. V and J are TRBV5-1 and TRBJ2-7; D might be TRBD2 (5 bases). This CDR3 contains 15 residues. Trimming took off 7 bases at V and 7 bases at J, with 24 bases between the two ends. Germline CDR1 is SGHRS and CDR2 is YFSETQ. The CDR3 nucleotides are TGCGCCAGCCCCGACCAAGAGACTACGATTCCTGAGCAGTACTTC. This sequence encodes CASPDQETTIPEQYF.

This clonotype was seen a handful of times. The chain recombines TRBV12-3 or TRBV12-4 with TRBJ2-4, with D hard to call. The V gene lost 5 bases and the J gene lost 0 bases, with 8 bases spanning the gap. The CDR3 totals 14 residues. This CDR3 is CASSPPVAKNIQYF. The CDR3 DNA follows: TGTGCCAGCAGTCCTCCAGTAGCCAAAAACATTCAGTACTTC.

This clonotype was seen ten or more times. V and J are TRBV20-1 and TRBJ1-2; tentatively, D is TRBD1 (6 bases). CDR3 size: 14 residues. Germline CDR1 is DFQATT and CDR2 is SNEGSKA (reference sequence). V was trimmed by 3 bases and J by 3 bases, leaving 14 bases between them. The CDR3, as DNA: TGCAGTGCTAGGCGGGGGGCAAATGACTATGGCTACACCTTC. Translated, it gives CSARRGANDYGYTF.

This clonotype was counted only a few times. V and J are TRBV20-1 and TRBJ2-1; TRBD1 is a possible D gene (5 bases). Germline loops: CDR1 DFQATT, CDR2 SNEGSKA (reference sequence). V was pared by 6 bases and J by 6 bases, with 18 bases between. CDR3 length equals 14 residues. CDR3 amino acids: CSAPERTSGNEQFF. The CDR3, as DNA: TGCAGTGCCCCAGAGAGGACATCAGGCAATGAGCAGTTCTTC.

This clonotype was picked up many times. The chain combines TRBV4-1 with TRBJ1-2, with TRBD1 as a possible D gene (5 bases). Between the trimmed V and J ends, which lost 3 bases and 7 bases, there was a span of 15 bases. The CDR3 has 14 amino acids. The V gene's germline CDR1 is MGHRA and CDR2 YSYEKL. The CDR3 coding sequence is TGCGCCAGCAGCCAGGACACAGGTAGCTCTGGCTACACCTTC. Translation gives CASSQDTGSSGYTF.

This clonotype appeared a few times. This rearrangement joins TRBV18 to TRBJ2-5; D gene uncertain. Germline V lookup: CDR1 KGHSH, CDR2 LQKENI. The germline V and J ends were trimmed by 3 bases and 5 bases, with 13 bases remaining between them. The CDR3 contains 14 residues. CDR3 DNA: TGTGCCAGCTCACCCGACCCCTGGGCGGAGACCCAGTACTTC. Translated, it gives CASSPDPWAETQYF.

Ten or more counts support this clonotype. The chain joins TRBV12-3 or TRBV12-4 to TRBJ2-7; no clear D. The CDR3 loop spans 12 amino acids. Between the trimmed V and J ends, which lost 8 bases and 6 bases, there was a span of 14 bases. The CDR3 is CASDLCPSEQYF. As DNA, the CDR3 is TGTGCCAGCGACTTGTGCCCTTCCGAGCAGTACTTC.

This clonotype was counted at least ten times. V gene TRBV20-1 combines with J gene TRBJ2-7; weak D call: TRBD2 (5 bases). Germline CDR1 is DFQATT and CDR2 is SNEGSKA (reference sequence). This CDR3 contains 12 residues. CDR3 residues: CSPRARSYEQYF. DNA of the CDR3: TGCAGCCCGAGGGCCAGGTCCTACGAGCAGTACTTC.

This clonotype was recorded a few times. The chain carries TRBV5-4 and TRBJ2-5; D is possibly TRBD2 (5 bases). Germline assignment: CDR1 SGHNT and CDR2 YYREEE (reference sequence). CDR3 length: 15 amino acids. The V and J ends lost 0 bases and 4 bases respectively, with 13 bases between them. CDR3 nucleotides: TGTGCCAGCAGCTTGGAGGCTAGCCTGGGAGAGACCCAGTACTTC. Encoded protein: CASSLEASLGETQYF.

This clonotype was picked up many times. V is TRBV12-3 or TRBV12-4 and J is TRBJ2-3; the match to TRBD2 covers 11 bases. J lost 5 bases, V lost 6 bases, and 7 bases had no gene match. The CDR3 is 15 amino acids. CDR3 loop: CASSLSGREGDTQYF. CDR3 DNA sequence: TGTGCCAGCAGCCTTAGCGGGAGGGAAGGAGATACGCAGTATTTT.

The sample holds many counts of this clonotype. V is TRBV7-2 and J is TRBJ2-1; possible D gene TRBD1, 6 bases. The length of the CDR3 is 12 residues. V was cut by 5 bases and J by 15 bases, with 17 bases left in between. CDR1 is SGHTA and CDR2 is FQGNSA in the germline V gene. The CDR3 DNA follows: TGTGCCAGCAGCGCCACACAGGGCCCCCCGTTCTTC. It yields the protein CASSATQGPPFF.

This clonotype occurred many times. This chain joins TRBV20-1 and TRBJ2-5, with 10 bases fitting TRBD1. J lost 4 bases, V lost 7 bases, and 21 bases had no gene match. CDR1 and CDR2 (germline): DFQATT, SNEGSKA (reference sequence). The CDR3 covers 18 residues. The CDR3 coding sequence is TGCAGTGGGCAGGACATCCGGGACAGGGGTATGAACGCAGAGACCCAGTACTTC. It translates to CSGQDIRDRGMNAETQYF.

This clonotype has only a few counts. The gene calls are TRBV20-1 and TRBJ2-7; 10 bases align to TRBD2. V trimming: 5 bases; J trimming: 4 bases; junction bases outside the gene matches: 11. There are 15 residues in the CDR3. From germline, CDR1 is DFQATT and CDR2 SNEGSKA (reference sequence). CDR3 DNA sequence: TGCAGTGCTGCCCCAGCTGTAGCGGGAGGATACGAGCAGTACTTC. Amino acid sequence: CSAAPAVAGGYEQYF.

The sample holds a few counts of this clonotype. The genes are TRBV20-1 and TRBJ2-7, with a tentative D call TRBD1 (5 bases). V dropped 4 bases and J dropped 2 bases, with 24 bases sitting between them. CDR1 and CDR2 from the germline V gene are DFQATT and SNEGSKA (reference sequence). The CDR3 has 17 amino acids. CDR3 in amino acids: CSATTSVWAGKTYEQYF. The CDR3 bases are TGCAGTGCTACAACAAGCGTTTGGGCAGGGAAAACCTACGAGCAGTACTTC.

Note on this clonotype: It may be a read error: a sequence one base away is much more abundant. The rearrangement links TRBV20-1 to TRBJ2-3, with D maybe TRBD1 (6 bases). The CDR3 consists of 15 residues. Germline CDR1 reads DFQATT; CDR2 reads SNEGSKA (reference sequence). V was pared by 7 bases and J by 0 bases, with 17 bases between. The CDR3 nucleotides read TGCAGTGTTAGGGGACAAGTTTCTAGCACAGATACGCAGTATTTT. It yields the protein CSVRGQVSSTDTQYF.

In its sample, this clonotype was seen many times. The chain combines TRBV27 with TRBJ2-2; 10 bases are shared with TRBD1. V lost 7 bases and J lost 7; bases outside the gene matches: 6. The V gene's germline CDR1 is MNHEY and CDR2 SMNVEV (reference sequence). The CDR3 extends over 14 amino acids. CDR3 protein: CASTSGTGVGELFF. The DNA for the CDR3 is TGTGCCAGCACCTCCGGGACAGGGGTCGGGGAGCTGTTTTTT.